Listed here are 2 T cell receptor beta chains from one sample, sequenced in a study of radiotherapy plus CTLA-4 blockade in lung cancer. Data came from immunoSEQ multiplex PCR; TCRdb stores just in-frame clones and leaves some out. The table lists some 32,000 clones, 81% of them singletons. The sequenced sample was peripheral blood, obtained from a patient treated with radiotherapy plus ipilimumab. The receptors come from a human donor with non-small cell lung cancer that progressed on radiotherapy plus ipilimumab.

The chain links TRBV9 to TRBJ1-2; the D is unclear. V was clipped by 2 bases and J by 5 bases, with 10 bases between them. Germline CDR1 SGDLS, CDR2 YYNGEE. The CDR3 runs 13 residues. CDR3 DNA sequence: TGTGCCAGCAGCGTGAGGGTGGCATATGGCTACACCTTC. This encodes CASSVRVAYGYTF.

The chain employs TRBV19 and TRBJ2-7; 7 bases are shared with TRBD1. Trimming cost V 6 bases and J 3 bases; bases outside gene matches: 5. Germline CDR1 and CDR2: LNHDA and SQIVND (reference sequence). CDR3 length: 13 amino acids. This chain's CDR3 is CASRSGQNYEQYF. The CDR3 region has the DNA TGTGCCAGTAGGTCGGGACAGAACTACGAGCAGTACTTC. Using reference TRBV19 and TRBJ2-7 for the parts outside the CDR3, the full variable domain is DGGITQSPKYLFRKEGQNVTLSCEQNLNHDAMYWYRQDPGQGLRLIYYSQIVNDFQKGDIAEGYSVSREKKESFPLTVTSAQKNPTAFYLCASRSGQNYEQYFGPGTRLTVT.